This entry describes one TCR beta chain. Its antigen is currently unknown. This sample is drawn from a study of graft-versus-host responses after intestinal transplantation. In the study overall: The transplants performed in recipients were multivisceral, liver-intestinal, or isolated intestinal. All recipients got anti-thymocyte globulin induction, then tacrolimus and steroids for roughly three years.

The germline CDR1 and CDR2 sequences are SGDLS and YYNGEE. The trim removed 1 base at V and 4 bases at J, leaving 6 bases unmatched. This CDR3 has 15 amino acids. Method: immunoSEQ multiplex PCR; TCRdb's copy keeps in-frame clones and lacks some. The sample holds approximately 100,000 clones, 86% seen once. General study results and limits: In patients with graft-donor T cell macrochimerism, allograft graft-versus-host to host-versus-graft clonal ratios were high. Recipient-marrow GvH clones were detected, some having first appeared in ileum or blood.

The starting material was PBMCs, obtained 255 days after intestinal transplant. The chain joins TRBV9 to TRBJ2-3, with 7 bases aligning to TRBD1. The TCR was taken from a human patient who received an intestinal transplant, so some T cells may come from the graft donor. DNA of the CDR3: TGTGCCAGCAGCGTAACCGAGGGGGCCCCAGATACGCAGTATTTT. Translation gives CASSVTEGAPDTQYF.